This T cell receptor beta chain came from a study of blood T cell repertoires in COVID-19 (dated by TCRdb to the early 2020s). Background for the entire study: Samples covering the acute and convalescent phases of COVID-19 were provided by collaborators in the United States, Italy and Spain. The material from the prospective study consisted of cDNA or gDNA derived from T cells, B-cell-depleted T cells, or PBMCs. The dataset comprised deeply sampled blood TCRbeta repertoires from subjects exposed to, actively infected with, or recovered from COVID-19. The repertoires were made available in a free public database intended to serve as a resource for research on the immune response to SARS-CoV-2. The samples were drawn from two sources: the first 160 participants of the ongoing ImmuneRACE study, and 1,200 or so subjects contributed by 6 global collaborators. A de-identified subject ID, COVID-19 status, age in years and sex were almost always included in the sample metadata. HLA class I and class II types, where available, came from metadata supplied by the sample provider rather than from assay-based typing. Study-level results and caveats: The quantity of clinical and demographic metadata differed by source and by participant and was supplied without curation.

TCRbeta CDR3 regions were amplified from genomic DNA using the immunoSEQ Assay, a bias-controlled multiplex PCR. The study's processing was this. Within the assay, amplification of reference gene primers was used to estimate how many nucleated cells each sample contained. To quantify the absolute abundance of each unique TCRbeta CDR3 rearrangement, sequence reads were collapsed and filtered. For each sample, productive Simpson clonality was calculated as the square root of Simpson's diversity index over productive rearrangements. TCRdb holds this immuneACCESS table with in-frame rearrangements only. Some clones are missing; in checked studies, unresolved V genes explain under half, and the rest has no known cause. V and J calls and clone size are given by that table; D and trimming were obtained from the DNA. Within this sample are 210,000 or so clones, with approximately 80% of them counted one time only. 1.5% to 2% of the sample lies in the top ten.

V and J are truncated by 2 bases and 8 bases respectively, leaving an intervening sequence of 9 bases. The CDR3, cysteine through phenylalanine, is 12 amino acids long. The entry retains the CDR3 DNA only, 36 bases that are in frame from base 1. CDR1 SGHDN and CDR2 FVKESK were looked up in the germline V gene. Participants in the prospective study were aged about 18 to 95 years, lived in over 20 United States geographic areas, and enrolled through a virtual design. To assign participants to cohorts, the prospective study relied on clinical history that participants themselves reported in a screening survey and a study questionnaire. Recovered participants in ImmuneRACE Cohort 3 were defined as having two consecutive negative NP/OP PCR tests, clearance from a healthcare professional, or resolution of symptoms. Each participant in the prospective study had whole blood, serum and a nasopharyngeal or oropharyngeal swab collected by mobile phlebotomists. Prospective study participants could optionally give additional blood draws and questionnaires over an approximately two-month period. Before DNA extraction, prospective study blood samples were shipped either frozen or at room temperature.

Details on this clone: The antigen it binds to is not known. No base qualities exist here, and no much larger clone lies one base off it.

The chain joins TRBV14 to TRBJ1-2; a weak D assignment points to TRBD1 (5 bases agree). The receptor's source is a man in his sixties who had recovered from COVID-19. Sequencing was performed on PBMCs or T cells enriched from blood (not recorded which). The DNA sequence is TGTGCCAGCAGCCAACAGGGTCGAGGCTACACCTTC. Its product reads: CASSQQGRGYTF. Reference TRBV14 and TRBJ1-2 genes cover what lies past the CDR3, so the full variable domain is EAGVTQFPSHSVIEKGQTVTLRCDPISGHDNLYWYRRVMGKEIKFLLHFVKESKQDESGMPNNRFLAERTGGTYSTLKVQPAELEDSGVYFCASSQQGRGYTFGSGTRLTVV.